The 5 T cell receptor beta chains below were found in one sample sequenced in a study of CD8 T cells in ankylosing spondylitis. TCRdb used MiXCR to reprocess the 5' RACE reads, holding one entry per CDR3 protein. The data contain under 150,000 distinct CDR3 sequences, 9.5% to 12% of them singletons. Sequencing was done on a sample of blood, either unsorted or a sorted T cell fraction (not recorded which). Receptors originate from a female donor with ankylosing spondylitis or in good health (not recorded which).

V and J are TRBV5-1 and TRBJ2-1; maybe TRBD1 (7 bases). Germline-derived CDR1 and CDR2 are SGHRS and YFSETQ. The CDR3 contains 16 residues. Trimming pared 4 bases from V and 2 bases from J, leaving 16 bases between. The chain's CDR3 is CASSTPGGGAYNEQFF. DNA of the CDR3: TGCGCCAGCAGCACACCCGGAGGGGGCGCCTACAATGAGCAGTTCTTC.

This clonotype turned up a few times. The CDR3 region is CASSTPGGRNEQFF. The DNA for the CDR3 is TGTGCCAGCAGCACCCCTGGGGGCCGGAATGAGCAGTTCTTC. V is TRBV7-3 and J is TRBJ2-1, with D tentatively TRBD1 (6 bases). CDR3 length: 14 amino acids. V lost 5 bases and J 7 bases, leaving 15 bases between the germline ends. Germline V CDR1 and CDR2: SGHTA, FQGTGA. The complete variable domain, with remaining parts taken from reference TRBV7-3 and TRBJ2-1, reads GAGVSQTPSNKVTEKGKYVELRCDPISGHTALYWYRQSLGQGPEFLIYFQGTGAADDSGLPNDRFFAVRPEGSVSTLKIQRTERGDSAVYLCASSTPGGRNEQFFGPGTRLTVL.

The table lists this clonotype with many counts. The chain has TRBV11-1 and TRBJ2-1, with 11 positions matching TRBD2. CDR1 SGHAT and CDR2 FQDESV come from the germline V gene (reference sequence). The CDR3 consists of 18 residues. The V segment lost 4 bases and the J segment 6 bases; nucleotides outside the gene matches: 14. In DNA, the CDR3 is TGTGCCAGCAGCTCCCATTATTCTCGTAGCGGGAGGGCCAATGAGCAGTTCTTC. Protein sequence: CASSSHYSRSGRANEQFF.

This clonotype has ten or more counts. The rearrangement uses TRBV19 and TRBJ2-3, with a weak D call TRBD2 (7 bases). Germline V lookup: CDR1 LNHDA, CDR2 SQIVND (reference sequence). Trimming took off 6 bases at V and 3 bases at J, with 16 bases between the two ends. CDR3 length: 15 amino acids. DNA of the CDR3: TGTGCCAGTAGGGACGGGGGGCTTGCGACAGATACGCAGTATTTT. Its protein product is CASRDGGLATDTQYF.

This clonotype was observed at least ten times. The V call is TRBV5-1, the J call TRBJ2-5; the D gene is possibly TRBD2 (5 bases). The CDR3 consists of 13 residues. Trimming stripped 2 bases from V and 5 bases from J, with 10 bases between. Germline CDR1 is SGHRS and CDR2 is YFSETQ. The CDR3 sequence is CASSFSVGETQYF. The CDR3 bases are TGCGCCAGCAGCTTTAGCGTTGGTGAGACCCAGTACTTC.